These 28 T cell receptor beta chains came from one sample sequenced in a study of CXCR3-negative and CXCR3-positive naive CD8 T cells. TRB cDNA was prepared as libraries by UMI-labeled 5' RACE. TCRdb re-called the 5' RACE reads; one entry per CDR3 protein, DNA not given. Its listing shows around 110,000 distinct CDR3 sequences. Their recognized antigens are unknown. The study's findings and limits: For CXCR3-positive naive cells, TRB CDR3s were more hydrophobic than those of CXCR3-negative naive cells.

The source material was naive CXCR3+ CD8+ T cells from blood. As to subset: CD45RO-CCR7+CD27+CD95- naive CD8+ T cells expressing CXCR3 (TNR3+). All receptors derive from a human donor in good health. Some clones in this sample may be carry-over from other donors' samples.

This sequence joins TRBV7-9 and TRBJ2-5; TCRdb reports TRBD1, a call that lacks DNA to check it against. The length of the CDR3 is 15 residues. Germline CDR1 SEHNR, CDR2 FQNEAQ (reference sequence). CDR3 in amino acids: CASSSPLRGKETQYF.

This sequence joins TRBV29-1 and TRBJ1-3; there is no DNA to check the TCRdb D call of TRBD1. CDR1 and CDR2 from the germline V gene are SQVTM and ANQGSEA. This CDR3 has 16 amino acids. CDR3 loop: CSVTLADSSSGNTIYF.

The chain is built from TRBV6-5 and TRBJ2-5; the TCRdb call, TRBD1, lacks DNA for checking. The CDR3 runs 13 residues. From germline, CDR1 is MNHEY and CDR2 SVGAGI. The CDR3 sequence: CASSQGTWETQYF.

This sequence joins TRBV5-5 and TRBJ2-7; TCRdb names TRBD1, which stays unverified in the absence of DNA. The germline V gene has CDR1 SGHKS and CDR2 YYEKEE (reference sequence). CDR3 size: 14 residues. The CDR3 protein is CASSLRQGLYEQYF.

The V gene is TRBV12-3 or TRBV12-4, the J gene TRBJ2-5. CDR3 size: 15 residues. The CDR3 loop reads CASSPGGRHRETQYF.

V gene TRBV20-1 combines with J gene TRBJ2-1; TCRdb's D call, TRBD2, is unchecked because there is no DNA. The CDR3 consists of 15 residues. Germline assignment: CDR1 DFQATT and CDR2 SNEGSKA (reference sequence). Here the CDR3 reads CSASGLAGSYNEQFF.

The rearrangement links TRBV5-1 to TRBJ1-2; TCRdb reports TRBD1, a call that lacks DNA to check it against. Germline lookup yields CDR1 SGHRS and CDR2 YFSETQ. The CDR3 contains 16 residues. The CDR3 loop is CASSLERGLRDYGYTF.

The rearrangement links TRBV20-1 to TRBJ1-2; TCRdb outputs TRBD1, but without DNA this stays unchecked. The germline V gene encodes CDR1 DFQATT and CDR2 SNEGSKA (reference sequence). The length of the CDR3 is 12 residues. The CDR3 here is CRGGDGNYGYTF.

The chain has TRBV2 and TRBJ2-3. The V gene's germline CDR1 is SNHLY and CDR2 FYNNEI. The CDR3 is 17 amino acids. CDR3 sequence: CASNPIEVFVGTDTQYF.

The chain uses TRBV12-3 or TRBV12-4 and TRBJ1-1; the D call of TRBD1 rests on TCRdb alone, since no DNA is present to check it. There are 16 residues in the CDR3. The CDR3 spells CASRAGTGRQQDEAFF.

The CDR3 loop reads CASSPLPISYNEQFF. This sequence joins TRBV27 and TRBJ2-1; TCRdb names TRBD1, which stays unverified in the absence of DNA. The CDR3 is 15 residues long. From germline, CDR1 is MNHEY and CDR2 SMNVEV (reference sequence).

The chain couples TRBV7-9 to TRBJ2-7; TCRdb returns TRBD1, unconfirmable since there is no DNA. Germline lookup yields CDR1 SEHNR and CDR2 FQNEAQ (reference sequence). The CDR3 runs 14 residues. CDR3 sequence: CASSPTDNSYEQYF.

The chain links TRBV7-9 to TRBJ2-7; lacking DNA, the TRBD1 call made by TCRdb goes unchecked. This CDR3 spans 14 amino acids. Germline V CDR1 and CDR2: SEHNR, FQNEAQ (reference sequence). This CDR3 is CASSLEDRAPEQYF.

The rearrangement links TRBV4-3 to TRBJ2-1; TCRdb outputs TRBD1, but without DNA this stays unchecked. Germline CDR1 is LGHNA and CDR2 is YSLEER. CDR3 length: 14 residues. CDR3 amino acids: CASSQGRGRNEQFF.

The chain has TRBV29-1 and TRBJ1-1; TCRdb gives TRBD1 as the D gene, but with no DNA this cannot be confirmed. The germline CDR1 and CDR2 sequences are SQVTM and ANQGSEA. This CDR3 is built from 13 residues. The CDR3 spells CSVDTGGYTEAFF. The full variable domain, rest sourced from reference TRBV29-1 and TRBJ1-1, is SAVISQKPSRDICQRGTSLTIQCQVDSQVTMMFWYRQQPGQSLTLIATANQGSEATYESGFVIDKFPISRPNLTFSTLTVSNMSPEDSSIYLCSVDTGGYTEAFFGQGTRLTVV.

The chain uses TRBV19 and TRBJ2-4; TCRdb's D call, TRBD1, is unchecked because there is no DNA. Germline V gene sequence: CDR1 LNHDA, CDR2 SQIVND (reference sequence). CDR3 size: 16 residues. The CDR3 protein is CASSIGTGGVKNIQYF. Based on the CDR3 plus reference TRBV19 and TRBJ2-4, the full variable domain is DGGITQSPKYLFRKEGQNVTLSCEQNLNHDAMYWYRQDPGQGLRLIYYSQIVNDFQKGDIAEGYSVSREKKESFPLTVTSAQKNPTAFYLCASSIGTGGVKNIQYFGAGTRLSVL.

The CDR3 region is CATRDRGLEAFF. The rearrangement links TRBV15 to TRBJ1-1; without DNA, the TCRdb call of TRBD1 cannot be checked. CDR1 LNHNV and CDR2 YYDKDF come from the germline V gene (reference sequence). This CDR3 contains 12 residues.

V gene TRBV29-1 combines with J gene TRBJ1-2; with no DNA, the TCRdb D assignment of TRBD1 cannot be verified. In germline, CDR1 is SQVTM, CDR2 ANQGSEA. The CDR3 is 13 residues long. The CDR3: CSVAGGWDYGYTF.

The CDR3 protein is CASSRTMTGRETQYF. V and J are TRBV7-9 and TRBJ2-5; TCRdb calls TRBD1, which cannot be checked without DNA. Germline V gene sequence: CDR1 SEHNR, CDR2 FQNEAQ (reference sequence). The length of the CDR3 is 15 residues.

The chain recombines TRBV27 with TRBJ1-1; TCRdb indicates TRBD1, and absent DNA this call remains unverified. The CDR3 has 15 amino acids. Germline V CDR1 and CDR2: MNHEY, SMNVEV (reference sequence). CDR3 sequence reads: CASSLSVLGGTEAFF.

This rearrangement joins TRBV6-5 to TRBJ1-4. The CDR3 spans 13 residues. CDR1 MNHEY and CDR2 SVGAGI come from the germline V gene. The chain's CDR3 is CASSYSGNEKLFF.

The CDR3 here is CASSLVDGFYEQYF. The chain joins TRBV12-3 or TRBV12-4 to TRBJ2-7. This CDR3 has 14 residues.

This chain's CDR3 is CSARESAGGLREQYF. V gene TRBV20-1 combines with J gene TRBJ2-7; TCRdb picks TRBD2, but there is no DNA to check that call. The CDR3 is made up of 15 amino acids. Germline assignment: CDR1 DFQATT and CDR2 SNEGSKA (reference sequence).

The V and J genes are TRBV28 and TRBJ2-5; without DNA, the TCRdb call of TRBD1 cannot be checked. This CDR3 is built from 15 residues. Germline values: CDR1 MDHEN, CDR2 SYDVKM. The CDR3 sequence: CASSSLPGGAETQYF. Using reference TRBV28 and TRBJ2-5 for the parts outside the CDR3, the full variable domain is DVKVTQSSRYLVKRTGEKVFLECVQDMDHENMFWYRQDPGLGLRLIYFSYDVKMKEKGDIPEGYSVSREKKERFSLILESASTNQTSMYLCASSSLPGGAETQYFGPGTRLLVL.

J is TRBJ2-7 and V is TRBV7-9. CDR3 size: 12 residues. Germline V gene sequence: CDR1 SEHNR, CDR2 FQNEAQ (reference sequence). The CDR3 region is CASSFGDYEQYF.

The chain couples TRBV19 to TRBJ2-1; no DNA is available, so the TRBD1 call from TCRdb remains unchecked. Looked up from germline, CDR1 is LNHDA and CDR2 is SQIVND (reference sequence). This CDR3 comprises 16 residues. CDR3 amino acids: CASTNGGGGGPNEQFF.

The chain has TRBV6-6 and TRBJ1-6; TCRdb outputs TRBD1, but without DNA this stays unchecked. The CDR3 sequence is 19 residues long. Germline loops: CDR1 MNHNY, CDR2 SVGAGI (reference sequence). The CDR3 here is CASSFMLLDRGELNSPLHF.

This chain links TRBV14 with TRBJ2-2; no DNA is available, so the TRBD1 call from TCRdb remains unchecked. The CDR3 has 20 residues. Germline CDR1 is SGHDN and CDR2 is FVKESK. CDR3 protein: CASSPHQNVIRGANTGELFF.